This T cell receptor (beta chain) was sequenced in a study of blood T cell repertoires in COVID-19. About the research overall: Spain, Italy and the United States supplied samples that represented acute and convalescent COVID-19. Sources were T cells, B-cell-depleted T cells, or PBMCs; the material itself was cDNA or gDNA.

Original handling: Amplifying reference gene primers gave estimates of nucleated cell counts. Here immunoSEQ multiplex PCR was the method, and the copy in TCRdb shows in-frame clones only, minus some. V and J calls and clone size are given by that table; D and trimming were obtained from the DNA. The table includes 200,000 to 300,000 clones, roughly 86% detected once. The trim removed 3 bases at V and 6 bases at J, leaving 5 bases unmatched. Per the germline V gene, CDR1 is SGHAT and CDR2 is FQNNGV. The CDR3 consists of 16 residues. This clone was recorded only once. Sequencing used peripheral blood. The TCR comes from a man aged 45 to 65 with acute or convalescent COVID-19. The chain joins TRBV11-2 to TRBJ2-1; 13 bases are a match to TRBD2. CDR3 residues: CASSFIGLAGVNEQFF. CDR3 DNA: TGTGCCAGCAGCTTCATTGGACTAGCGGGAGTCAATGAGCAGTTCTTC.